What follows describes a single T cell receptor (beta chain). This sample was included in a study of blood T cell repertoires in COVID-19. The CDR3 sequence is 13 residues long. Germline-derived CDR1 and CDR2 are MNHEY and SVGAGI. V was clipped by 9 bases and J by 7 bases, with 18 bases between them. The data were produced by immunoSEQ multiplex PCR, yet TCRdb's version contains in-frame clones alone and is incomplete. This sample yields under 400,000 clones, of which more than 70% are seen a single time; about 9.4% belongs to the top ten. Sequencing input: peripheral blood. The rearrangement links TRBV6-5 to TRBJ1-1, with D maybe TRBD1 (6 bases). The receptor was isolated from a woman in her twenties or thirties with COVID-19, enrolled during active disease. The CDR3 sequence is CASERDTLHEAFF. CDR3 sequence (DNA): TGTGCCAGTGAACGGGACACTCTTCATGAAGCTTTCTTT.